Listed below are T cell receptor beta chains from one sample, sequenced in a study of blood T cell repertoires in COVID-19. The method was immunoSEQ multiplex PCR; TCRdb's version includes in-frame clones alone and lacks a portion of them. The repertoire holds roughly 310,000 clones, about 88% seen once, with approximately 8.8% in the top ten. Source material: PBMCs or T cells enriched from blood (not recorded which). The source of these receptors is a woman between 40 and 55 years old who had recovered from COVID-19. CDR3s include the opening cysteine and the closing phenylalanine or tryptophan. D genes are given only for firm matches. Clone sizes are given selectively: once, few, many, or a class where the clone is expanded.

d_call | j_call | clone_size | v_call | cdr3_nt | cdr3_aa
TRBD1 | TRBJ1-1 | NA | TRBV3-1/TRBV3-2 | TGTGCCAGCAGCCCCTATGGTAGGGGGCTTGAAGCTTTCTTT | CASSPYGRGLEAFF
TRBD2 | TRBJ2-2 | NA | TRBV4-3 | TGCGCCAGCAGCCAAGATATAGCGGGAGGACCAGTCACCGGGGAGCTGTTTTTT | CASSQDIAGGPVTGELFF
NA | TRBJ2-1 | NA | TRBV19 | TGTGCCAGTAGTACCTGGCAGTACAATGAGCAGTTCTTC | CASSTWQYNEQFF
TRBD2 | TRBJ2-3 | NA | TRBV7-2 | TGTGCCAGCAGCCCTAGCGGGGGGCTCACAGATACGCAGTATTTT | CASSPSGGLTDTQYF
NA | TRBJ1-2 | NA | TRBV27 | TGTGCCAGCAGTTTCCTACCTAGGGGATCCTATGGCTACACCTTC | CASSFLPRGSYGYTF
NA | TRBJ1-2 | NA | TRBV6-4 | TGTGCCAGCCCTGAGCGTCCTCTTAACTATGGCTACACCTTC | CASPERPLNYGYTF
NA | TRBJ2-5 | NA | TRBV5-6 | TGTGCCAGCAGCTTGTCGGGGGTGGAGGAGACCCAGTACTTC | CASSLSGVEETQYF
TRBD2 | TRBJ2-1 | NA | TRBV5-5 | TGTGCCAGCAGCCCGGGACTAGCGGGAGTAAGAAATGAGCAGTTCTTC | CASSPGLAGVRNEQFF
NA | TRBJ1-1 | once | TRBV19 | TGTGCCAGTATTTCTGTTGGGGGGGCCGGGGCGAGCACTGAAGCTTTCTTT | CASISVGGAGASTEAFF
TRBD1 | TRBJ2-7 | NA | TRBV2 | TGTGCCAGCAGTGACCCGGGACAGGGAATCCCCTTAGGCGAGCAGTACTTC | CASSDPGQGIPLGEQYF
TRBD2 | TRBJ2-1 | NA | TRBV5-5 | TGTGCCAGCAGCCAGCTAGCGGGAGGAAGTATGACCCATGAGCAGTTCTTC | CASSQLAGGSMTHEQFF
NA | TRBJ2-5 | NA | TRBV3-1/TRBV3-2 | TGTGCCAGGAGGGAGGGACAAGGAGAGACCCAGTACTTC | CARREGQGETQYF
NA | TRBJ2-1 | NA | TRBV29-1 | TGCAGCGTTGCACAGGCCTACAATGAGCAGTTCTTC | CSVAQAYNEQFF
TRBD1 | TRBJ1-2 | NA | TRBV7-2 | TGTGCCAGCAGCTTCCGACAGGGCGCCTTCTATGGCTACACCTTC | CASSFRQGAFYGYTF
NA | TRBJ1-4 | NA | TRBV2 | TGTGCCAGCAGTGACCCCGGGTCCCTTCATGAAAAACTGTTTTTT | CASSDPGSLHEKLFF
NA | TRBJ1-1 | NA | TRBV19 | TGTGCCAGTAGTATCGCCACGGGCACTGAAGCTTTCTTT | CASSIATGTEAFF
TRBD1 | TRBJ1-2 | NA | TRBV28 | TGTGCCAGCATGGTTTTCGGGACAGGGGTCTATGGCTACACCTTC | CASMVFGTGVYGYTF
NA | TRBJ1-2 | NA | TRBV28 | TGTGCCAGCACCCGTGGAGGCAGGGAGGTTTACGGCTACACCTTC | CASTRGGREVYGYTF
TRBD1 | TRBJ1-4 | NA | TRBV28 | TGTGCCAGCAGGCTGCTCGGGACAGGGGATGAAAAACTGTTTTTT | CASRLLGTGDEKLFF
NA | TRBJ2-7 | NA | TRBV27 | TGTGCCAGCAGTTTTCTCCCCTCCTACGAGCAGTACTTC | CASSFLPSYEQYF
NA | TRBJ1-6 | NA | TRBV4-1 | TGCGCCAGCAGCCAAGAATTGGCTAATTCACCCCTCCACTTT | CASSQELANSPLHF
TRBD1 | TRBJ2-7 | NA | TRBV11-3 | TGTGCCAGCAGCACCCGACAGGGGTCCTACGAGCAGTACTTC | CASSTRQGSYEQYF
NA | TRBJ1-1 | NA | TRBV5-4 | TGTGCCAGCAGCCGGGGACGGGAGGTTACTGAAGCTTTCTTT | CASSRGREVTEAFF
TRBD1 | TRBJ1-1 | NA | TRBV11-2 | TGTGCCAGCAGCTTATCACAGGGGAGGTGGACTGAAGCTTTCTTT | CASSLSQGRWTEAFF
TRBD2 | TRBJ2-1 | NA | TRBV2 | TGTGCCAGCAGTGAGAGCGGGGGGGCGAATGAGCAGTTCTTC | CASSESGGANEQFF
TRBD2 | TRBJ2-7 | once | TRBV19 | TGTGCCAGTAGTACTCTAGCGGGAGGGGGCTACGAGCAGTACTTC | CASSTLAGGGYEQYF
NA | TRBJ2-5 | NA | TRBV18 | TGTGCCAGCTCACCCCGGGGGAGCGGACCTATAGAGACCCAGTACTTC | CASSPRGSGPIETQYF
TRBD2 | TRBJ2-2 | NA | TRBV27 | TGTGCCAGCAGTTTAACCAGCGGGGGTTACACCGGGGAGCTGTTTTTT | CASSLTSGGYTGELFF
TRBD1 | TRBJ2-2 | NA | TRBV5-3 | TGTGCCAGAAGCTTGAGAACAGGGGGAAGGAACACCGGGGAGCTGTTTTTT | CARSLRTGGRNTGELFF
NA | TRBJ1-1 | NA | TRBV12-5 | TGTGCTAGTGGTTACGGAGCTATGAACACTGAAGCTTTCTTT | CASGYGAMNTEAFF
NA | TRBJ1-3 | once | TRBV14 | TGTGCCAGCAGCCCCCGCGGCTCTGGAAACACCATATATTTT | CASSPRGSGNTIYF
TRBD1 | TRBJ2-1 | NA | TRBV30 | TGTGCCTGGGGTACAGGGGCCCTGTACAATGAGCAGTTCTTC | CAWGTGALYNEQFF
NA | TRBJ2-2 | NA | TRBV6-5 | TGTGCCAGCAGTTCTGTAAAGGGAGAGGCCGGGGAGCTGTTTTTT | CASSSVKGEAGELFF
NA | TRBJ2-2 | NA | TRBV7-7 | TGTGCTAGCAGCCCAACCCGAGGCGGGGAGCTGTTTTTT | CASSPTRGGELFF
TRBD1 | TRBJ2-7 | NA | TRBV6-1 | TGTGCCAGCAGTGAGCCGGGACAGGGAGGCTACGAGCAGTACTTC | CASSEPGQGGYEQYF
TRBD1 | TRBJ1-5 | NA | TRBV7-2 | TGTGCCAGCAACCAGGGGGCGGGTAACAATCAGCCCCAGCATTTT | CASNQGAGNNQPQHF
TRBD2 | TRBJ2-2 | NA | TRBV3-1/TRBV3-2 | TGTGCCAGCAGCCAAGCTCCTAGCGGGAACACCGGGGAGCTGTTTTTT | CASSQAPSGNTGELFF
NA | TRBJ2-1 | NA | TRBV19 | TGTGCCAGTAGTATGCCGGGACTTGGCTTAGAGGAGCAGTTCTTC | CASSMPGLGLEEQFF
TRBD1 | TRBJ1-6 | NA | TRBV7-6 | TGTGCCAGCAGTTCTCAGGGACAGGGGTATTCACCCCTCCACTTT | CASSSQGQGYSPLHF
TRBD2 | TRBJ2-7 | NA | TRBV6-2/TRBV6-3 | TGTGCCAGCAGTTTCCTAGCGGGAGCCGGCGAGCAGTACTTC | CASSFLAGAGEQYF
TRBD2 | TRBJ2-7 | NA | TRBV28 | TGTGCCAGCAGCTCGGGACTAGCGACCTACGAGCAGTACTTC | CASSSGLATYEQYF
NA | TRBJ1-5 | NA | TRBV10-1 | TGCGCCAGCCCGGGACACCCGAGGGGTCAGCCCCAGCATTTT | CASPGHPRGQPQHF
NA | TRBJ1-5 | NA | TRBV5-1 | TGCGCCAGCAGCTTGGATACAGGGTTAGGACAGCCCCAGCATTTT | CASSLDTGLGQPQHF
TRBD1 | TRBJ2-7 | NA | TRBV29-1 | TGCAGCGTTGGGGGACAGAGCTCCTACGAGCAGTACTTC | CSVGGQSSYEQYF
TRBD2 | TRBJ2-5 | NA | TRBV11-2 | TGTGCCAGCAGCGATAGACTAGCGGGGGAGACCCAGTACTTC | CASSDRLAGETQYF
NA | TRBJ1-1 | NA | TRBV7-3 | TGTGCCAGCAGCTTATATCACAGGACAGTGAACACTGAAGCTTTCTTT | CASSLYHRTVNTEAFF
TRBD1 | TRBJ2-7 | NA | TRBV3-1/TRBV3-2 | TGTGCCAGCAGCCAAGAAGGACAGGGAAATCCCCCCTACGAGCAGTACTTC | CASSQEGQGNPPYEQYF
NA | TRBJ1-1 | NA | TRBV29-1 | TGCAGCGTTGTGGCTGGAGGGAACACTGAAGCTTTCTTT | CSVVAGGNTEAFF
NA | TRBJ2-5 | once | TRBV19 | TGTGCCAGTAGTATGGAGGAGACCCAGTACTTC | CASSMEETQYF
TRBD2 | TRBJ2-6 | NA | TRBV9 | TGTGCCAGCAGCGTATCGGGAGGGGCAGCTATTCACTCTGGGGCCAACGTCCTGACTTTC | CASSVSGGAAIHSGANVLTF
NA | TRBJ2-7 | NA | TRBV2 | TGTGCCAGCCGGGGGGACAGGCTCTCCTACGAGCAGTACTTC | CASRGDRLSYEQYF
NA | TRBJ2-2 | NA | TRBV20-1 | TGCAGTGCTAGAGTGAGGGGGGAGCTGTTTTTT | CSARVRGELFF
NA | TRBJ2-6 | NA | TRBV28 | TGTGCCAGCAGTTTATATTGGGGCCTCCTCTCTGGGGCCAACGTCCTGACTTTC | CASSLYWGLLSGANVLTF
TRBD2 | TRBJ2-2 | once | TRBV4-1 | TGCGCCAGCAGCCGAGCAGGACTAGCGGGAGGGCCCGGGGAGCTGTTTTTT | CASSRAGLAGGPGELFF
NA | TRBJ1-1 | NA | TRBV5-4 | TGTGCCAGCAGCTTCACGCAGGGGAGCACTGAAGCTTTCTTT | CASSFTQGSTEAFF
TRBD1 | TRBJ1-1 | NA | TRBV5-4 | TGTGCCAGCAGCGAAAACAGGGGCGGGACTGAAGCTTTCTTT | CASSENRGGTEAFF
NA | TRBJ1-1 | NA | TRBV5-1 | TGCGCCAGCAGCTTGTGGGGAGACACTGAAGCTTTCTTT | CASSLWGDTEAFF
NA | TRBJ1-2 | NA | TRBV6-5 | TGTGCCAGCAGCTACGGACCGACAGATCACAGCGGCTACACCTTC | CASSYGPTDHSGYTF
NA | TRBJ2-1 | NA | TRBV24-1 | TGTGCCACCAGCACTTTAGGGGGTTACAATGAGCAGTTCTTC | CATSTLGGYNEQFF